The rows below give T cell receptor beta chains drawn from one sample of a study of T cells in Graves' hyperthyroidism and ophthalmopathy. TCRdb recomputed calls from the multiplex PCR reads with MiXCR, one row per CDR3 protein. The data contain fewer than 450,000 distinct CDR3 sequences, about 18% of them singletons. The sample comprised blood. The source of these receptors is a young man with Graves' ophthalmopathy. CDR3s include the opening cysteine and the closing phenylalanine or tryptophan. D genes are given only for firm matches. Clone size appears in some rows only: once, few, many, or a class for an expanded clone.

J,V,D,size,DNA,CDR3
TRBJ2-5,TRBV5-1,TRBD2,many,TGCGCCAGCAGCTCGGGACTACCTAATGTAGCGACCCAGTACTTC,CASSSGLPNVATQYF
TRBJ1-2,TRBV29-1,.,many,TGCAGCGTTGAAGGGGAGGGCAGAGCTACTAACTATGGCTACACCTTC,CSVEGEGRATNYGYTF
TRBJ2-1,TRBV7-8,TRBD2,once,TGTGCCAGCAGCCAAACTCTCCCTAGCGGGGGCCACAATGAGCAGTTCTTC,CASSQTLPSGGHNEQFF
TRBJ1-2,TRBV6-4,.,once,TGTGTCCTGGACATTCTTGGAGATGGCTACACCTTC,CVLDILGDGYTF
TRBJ1-1,TRBV18,.,many,TGTGCCAGCTCAACACAGGCGAACACTGAAGCTTTCTTT,CASSTQANTEAFF
TRBJ2-1,TRBV20-1,TRBD2,once,TGCAGTGCTAGACCCAGCGGGGGTGCCTATGAGCAGTTCTTC,CSARPSGGAYEQFF
TRBJ2-1,TRBV18,TRBD2,.,TGTGCCAGCTCACCAAGGGCGGGGGGCGTCGATGAGCAGTTCTTC,CASSPRAGGVDEQFF
TRBJ2-3,TRBV6-1,TRBD1,many,TGTGCCAGCAGTCTAGGACAGGGGGCCCTCACAGATACGCAGTATTTT,CASSLGQGALTDTQYF
TRBJ2-5,TRBV16,.,few,TGTGCCAGCAGCCAATCAGGAGGGGAGGAGACCCAGTACTTC,CASSQSGGEETQYF
TRBJ1-2,TRBV28,.,.,TGTGCCAGCAGTTTAAAGTTTTATGGCTACACCTTC,CASSLKFYGYTF
TRBJ2-2,TRBV10-3,.,few,TGTGCCATTAGCCGGGACATAAACACCGGGGAGCTGTTTTTT,CAISRDINTGELFF
TRBJ2-5,TRBV5-1,.,.,TGCGCCAACAGCATCGGACAGCTCCAAGAGACCCAGTACTTC,CANSIGQLQETQYF
TRBJ2-7,TRBV28,TRBD2,many,TGTGCCAGCAGTTTAGCGGGGGACGAGCAGTACTTC,CASSLAGDEQYF
TRBJ2-5,TRBV28,TRBD1,many,TGTGCCAGCAGTTTTAACAGGGGGGAGACCCAGTACTTC,CASSFNRGETQYF
TRBJ2-7,TRBV6-5,TRBD1,many,TGTGCCAGCAGTTCCACCGGGACAGGGGGCTTCGAGCAGTACTTC,CASSSTGTGGFEQYF
TRBJ1-5,TRBV19,TRBD1,few,TGTGCCAGTAGTATACCGACAGGGACCGGTAGCAATCAGCCCCAGCATTTT,CASSIPTGTGSNQPQHF
TRBJ1-5,TRBV7-8,.,many,TGTGCCAGCAGCTTAGCCGGTGACAATCAGCCCCAGCATTTT,CASSLAGDNQPQHF
TRBJ2-1,TRBV7-2,.,many,TGTGCCAGCAGCTTAGCGTGGTCTAGCCCCTACAATGAGCAGTTCTTC,CASSLAWSSPYNEQFF
TRBJ2-3,TRBV4-1,.,.,TGCGCCAGCAGCCAAGAATTTAGCACAGATACGCAGTATTTT,CASSQEFSTDTQYF
TRBJ2-7,TRBV5-1,TRBD1,many,TGCGCCAGCAGCTCGAGGACAGGGGCCCACGAGCAGTACTTC,CASSSRTGAHEQYF
TRBJ2-3,TRBV28,.,.,TGTGCCAGCAGTTTAAGAGACCTTGGAGACGCCACCCGGTGTACGCAGTATTTT,CASSLRDLGDATRCTQYF
TRBJ2-3,TRBV7-7,.,.,TGTGCTAGCAGCTTGTCCCCAAACACAGATACGCAGTATTTT,CASSLSPNTDTQYF
TRBJ2-1,TRBV25-1,TRBD1,.,TGTGCCAGCAGGACAGGGGGTGAGCGGTTCTTC,CASRTGGERFF
TRBJ1-1,TRBV2,.,many,TGTGCCAGCAGTGAAGGAGGGAAGAACACTGAAGCTTTCTTT,CASSEGGKNTEAFF
TRBJ2-5,TRBV6-1,.,many,TGTGCCAGCAGGTCAAATAATCAAGAGACCCAGTACTTC,CASRSNNQETQYF
TRBJ2-7,TRBV2,.,many,TGTGCCAGCAGTGAAAGCCCGTCTAATCGGTACGAGCAGTACTTC,CASSESPSNRYEQYF
TRBJ1-3,TRBV5-1,.,many,TGCGCCAGCAGCGTCGGACCGGACTCTGGAAACACCATATATTTT,CASSVGPDSGNTIYF
TRBJ1-5,TRBV24-1,.,few,TGTGCCACCAGTGATACCAGCAATCAGCCCCAGCATTTT,CATSDTSNQPQHF
TRBJ2-7,TRBV9,.,many,TGTGCCAGCAGCCCGGGGGACAGACTTACCGCTTACGAGCAGTACTTC,CASSPGDRLTAYEQYF
TRBJ1-1,TRBV7-9,.,many,TGTGCCAGCAGCTTAGGGGTAGGGGGTGTCACTGAAGCTTTCTTT,CASSLGVGGVTEAFF
TRBJ1-1,TRBV4-1,.,.,TGCGCCAGCAGCCAACCCGGAATGGCTGCCACTGAAGCTTTCTTT,CASSQPGMAATEAFF
TRBJ2-5,TRBV28,.,many,TGTGCCAGCAGTGCCTCCGGGCGGGGGCCCCAAGAGACCCAGTACTTC,CASSASGRGPQETQYF
TRBJ2-2,TRBV7-2,.,.,TGTGCCAGCAGCTTAGTATCGGGTGGCGGCACCGGGGAGCTGTTTTTT,CASSLVSGGGTGELFF